This T cell receptor (beta chain) appears in the sequencing data of a study of shared T cell receptors in the human thymus. Trimming removed 2 bases from V and 0 bases from J, with 20 bases in between. Germline V CDR1 and CDR2: SGHNT, YYREEE (reference sequence). The CDR3 spans 18 residues. Only in-frame clones appear in the TCRdb table, and some are missing; sequencing was by immunoSEQ multiplex PCR. Among hundreds of thousands of clones listed, over 75% were seen once. A further study also used this sample, focusing on human thymus T cells. That source reports: What related research reported was that thymic repertoires overlapped highly among unrelated individuals.

This TCR was recovered from a boy under three years old with a congenital heart defect. Sequencing input: thymocytes. The chain recombines TRBV5-4 with TRBJ1-1, with D perhaps TRBD1 (5 bases). DNA for the CDR3: TGTGCCAGCAGCTTCGGGCTACTACAGGTCGGAATGAACACTGAAGCTTTCTTT. It specifies CASSFGLLQVGMNTEAFF.